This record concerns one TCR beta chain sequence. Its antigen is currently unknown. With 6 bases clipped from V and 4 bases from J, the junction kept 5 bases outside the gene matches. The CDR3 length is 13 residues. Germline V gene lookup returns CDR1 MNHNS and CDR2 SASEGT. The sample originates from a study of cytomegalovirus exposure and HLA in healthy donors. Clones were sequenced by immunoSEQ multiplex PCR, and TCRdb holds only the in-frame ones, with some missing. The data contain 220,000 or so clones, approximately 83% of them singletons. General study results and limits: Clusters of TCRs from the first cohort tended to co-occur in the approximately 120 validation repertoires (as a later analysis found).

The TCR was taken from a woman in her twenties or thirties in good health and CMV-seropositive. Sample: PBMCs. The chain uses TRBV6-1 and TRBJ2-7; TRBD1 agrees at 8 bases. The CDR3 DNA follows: TGTGCCAGCAGAAGACAGGGGCGGTACGAGCAGTACTTC. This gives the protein CASRRQGRYEQYF.